One and the same sample provided the 29 T cell receptor beta chains below, sequenced in a study of cytomegalovirus exposure and HLA in healthy donors (dated by TCRdb to the late 2010s). The receptor library was made with the immunoSEQ multiplex PCR assay. For the multiplex PCR, a mixture combining 60 forward primers for TCR Vbeta segments and 13 reverse primers for TCR Jbeta segments was used. Sourced from immuneACCESS, this table was stored by TCRdb with only in-frame sequences that have V and J called. A share of the clones is absent; for the studies checked, an unresolved V gene accounts for under half, and the remainder has no known explanation. This sample holds 90,000 to 110,000 clones; nearly 85% were observed only once. Roughly 6.1% of the sample is held by the ten biggest clonotypes. Sequenced material: PBMCs. Receptor source: a man aged 18 to 35 in good health and CMV-seronegative.

The rearrangement uses TRBV11-2 and TRBJ2-1, with D perhaps matching TRBD2 (5 bases). V shed 4 bases and J shed 10 bases, with 23 bases lying between them. CDR1 and CDR2 from the germline V gene are SGHAT and FQNNGV. The CDR3 covers 16 residues. As DNA, the CDR3 is TGTGCCAGCAGCTCTGAGGGATTGAGGCAATCTTGGGAGCAGTTCTTC. It encodes CASSSEGLRQSWEQFF.

The CDR3 coding sequence is TGTGCTAGTGGAAAAAAAACAGGGACGGAGCAGTTCTTC. It codes for CASGKKTGTEQFF. The chain employs TRBV12-5 and TRBJ2-1; TRBD1 might be the D (6 bases). V lost 6 bases, J lost 10 bases, and 16 bases lay in between. From germline, CDR1 is LGHNT and CDR2 FRNRAP. The length of the CDR3 is 13 residues.

This clone occurred once. The gene calls are TRBV7-2 and TRBJ2-1; 13 bases line up with TRBD2. V was clipped by 5 bases and J by 2 bases; unmatched bases: 0. There are 15 residues in the CDR3. Germline V lookup: CDR1 SGHTA, CDR2 FQGNSA. For the CDR3, the DNA is TGTGCCAGCAGCACTAGCGGGAGGGCCTACAATGAGCAGTTCTTC. Amino acids: CASSTSGRAYNEQFF.

J is TRBJ2-2 and V is TRBV19, with 7 bases aligning to TRBD1. The CDR3 length is 16 residues. Germline V gene data show CDR1 as LNHDA and CDR2 as SQIVND (reference sequence). The V segment lost 3 bases and the J segment 2 bases; nucleotides outside the gene matches: 6. The CDR3 bases are TGTGCCAGTAGTATCACCGGGACAGCAAACACCGGGGAGCTGTTTTTT. Its protein product is CASSITGTANTGELFF.

The gene calls are TRBV4-2 and TRBJ1-4; tentative D call: TRBD1 (5 bases). Germline lookup yields CDR1 LGHNA and CDR2 YNFKEQ. The CDR3 is 15 amino acids. V lost 5 bases and J lost 8, with 18 bases in between. For the CDR3, the DNA is TGTGCCAGCAGCTTGTCGGAACAGGTTGGGGAAAAACTGTTTTTT. This gives the protein CASSLSEQVGEKLFF.

The gene calls are TRBV30 and TRBJ1-1, with D possibly being TRBD1 (5 bases). From germline, CDR1 is GTSNPN and CDR2 SVGIG (reference sequence). Trimming took 4 bases from V and 5 from J, leaving 11 bases between them. This CDR3 comprises 12 residues. CDR3 amino acids: CAWIWGHTEAFF. The CDR3 DNA follows: TGTGCCTGGATCTGGGGCCATACTGAAGCTTTCTTT.

With regard to this clone: One junction end disagrees with the germline gene, perhaps due to a read error. The rearrangement uses TRBV6-1 and TRBJ2-7; D perhaps matches TRBD2 (6 bases). CDR3 length: 15 amino acids. Germline V gives CDR1 MNHNS, CDR2 SASEGT. CDR3 protein: CASSARGTPSFEQYF. The CDR3 nucleotides are TGTGCCAGCAGCGCTCGGGGGACCCCTTCCTTCGAGCAGTACTTC.

The chain couples TRBV28 to TRBJ1-4; 7 bases agree with TRBD1. Trimming removed 5 bases from V and 8 bases from J; junction bases left unmatched: 11. CDR1 MDHEN and CDR2 SYDVKM come from the germline V gene. The CDR3 consists of 15 residues. The CDR3, as DNA: TGTGCCAGCAGTGCACCCTCAGGACAGGCAGAAAAACTGTTTTTT. The encoded protein is CASSAPSGQAEKLFF.

The chain recombines TRBV20-1 with TRBJ1-1, with a possible D match to TRBD1 (5 bases). Germline CDR1 is DFQATT and CDR2 is SNEGSKA (reference sequence). This CDR3 spans 11 amino acids. Between the trimmed V and J ends, which lost 2 bases and 6 bases, there was a span of 7 bases. CDR3 loop: CSARWGPEAFF. The CDR3 bases are TGCAGTGCTAGATGGGGCCCTGAAGCTTTCTTT.

The chain is built from TRBV27 and TRBJ2-7; 8 bases are shared with TRBD1. The V and J ends lost 4 bases and 4 bases, in that order; junction bases with no gene match: 3. Germline assignment: CDR1 MNHEY and CDR2 SMNVEV (reference sequence). The CDR3 spans 13 residues. The CDR3: CASSWTGLYEQYF. CDR3 in DNA: TGTGCCAGCAGTTGGACAGGGTTGTACGAGCAGTACTTC.

The chain has TRBV11-2 and TRBJ1-4; 7 nucleotides align to TRBD1. Trimming removed 5 bases from V and 8 bases from J; junction bases left unmatched: 11. The germline gives CDR1 SGHAT, CDR2 FQNNGV. This CDR3 is built from 15 residues. The CDR3 DNA sequence: TGTGCCAGCAGCCCGGCGGGACAGCTCAAAGAAAAACTGTTTTTT. Translating gives CASSPAGQLKEKLFF.

This sequence joins TRBV6-4 and TRBJ2-3; D may be TRBD2 (5 bases). The length of the CDR3 is 15 residues. In germline, CDR1 is MRHNA, CDR2 SNTAGT. Trimming removed 6 bases from V and 3 bases from J, with 16 bases in between. In nucleotides, the CDR3 is TGTGCCAGCAGCGAAGGAAACGGGGAAACAGATACGCAGTATTTT. Residues: CASSEGNGETDTQYF.

The chain recombines TRBV13 with TRBJ2-7; TRBD2 aligns across 7 bases. CDR3 length: 14 residues. CDR1 is PRHDT, CDR2 FYEKMQ, per germline (reference sequence). The J segment lost 3 bases and the V segment lost 3 bases, leaving 5 bases of the junction unmatched. CDR3 sequence reads: CASSFPPSGYEQYF. CDR3 DNA: TGTGCCAGCAGCTTCCCTCCTAGCGGCTACGAGCAGTACTTC.

For this clone: A read error may explain this, as a much larger clone is one base away. Other DNA sequences within the sample encode an identical CDR3. V is TRBV4-2 and J is TRBJ2-6; the D gene is possibly TRBD1 (5 bases). Germline lookup yields CDR1 LGHNA and CDR2 YNFKEQ. The CDR3 covers 16 residues. CDR3 bases: TGTGCCAGCAGCCAAGGGGCCTCCTCTGGGGCCAACGTCCTGACCTTC. The encoded protein is CASSQGASSGANVLTF.

The chain has TRBV11-1 and TRBJ1-1; 8 bases agree with TRBD1. Germline V gene data show CDR1 as SGHAT and CDR2 as FQDESV (reference sequence). The CDR3 consists of 17 residues. Trimming removed 1 base from V and 6 bases from J; junction bases left unmatched: 13. CDR3 amino acids: CASSLGQGASKKPEAFF. DNA of the CDR3: TGTGCCAGCAGCTTAGGTCAGGGGGCCTCCAAAAAACCTGAAGCTTTCTTT.

This chain uses TRBV2 with TRBJ2-7, with 9 bases lining up with TRBD2. Looked up from germline, CDR1 is SNHLY and CDR2 is FYNNEI. The CDR3 is made up of 16 amino acids. V dropped 1 base and J dropped 4; count of bases not matched to a gene: 8. The CDR3 protein is CASSEELAGALYEQYF. The CDR3 nucleotides are TGTGCCAGCAGTGAAGAATTAGCGGGAGCATTATACGAGCAGTACTTC.

The chain combines TRBV5-8 with TRBJ2-1; 9 bases align to TRBD1. Trimming at V came to 3 bases and at J to 4 bases, leaving 2 bases not matched to a gene. The germline gives CDR1 SGHTS, CDR2 YDEGEE. The length of the CDR3 is 14 residues. The CDR3 spells CASSSGTGYNEQFF. CDR3 DNA: TGTGCCAGCAGCTCCGGGACAGGGTACAATGAGCAGTTCTTC.

The sample holds one count of this clone. V and J are TRBV6-5 and TRBJ1-1, with 7 bases matching TRBD1. Germline V CDR1 and CDR2: MNHEY, SVGAGI. CDR3 length: 14 amino acids. J gave up 1 base and V 6 bases, and 5 bases lay outside the gene matches. CDR3 coding DNA: TGTGCCAGCAGCACACAGGGGCCGAACACTGAAGCTTTCTTT. Amino acids: CASSTQGPNTEAFF.

The chain is built from TRBV7-2 and TRBJ1-4; D is possibly TRBD1 (6 bases). Deletions cut 5 bases from V and 13 bases from J, with 20 bases between. The germline V gene encodes CDR1 SGHTA and CDR2 FQGNSA. The CDR3 is 14 residues long. CDR3 residues: CASSIGTRGMGLFF. In DNA form, the CDR3 reads TGTGCCAGCAGCATTGGGACACGGGGAATGGGACTGTTTTTT.

This sequence joins TRBV4-3 and TRBJ1-1; D remains ambiguous. Trimming took off 5 bases at V and 1 base at J, with 8 bases between the two ends. The CDR3 totals 13 residues. Germline V gives CDR1 LGHNA, CDR2 YSLEER. CDR3 DNA: TGCGCCAGCAGCGTTACAGAGAACACTGAAGCTTTCTTT. It codes for CASSVTENTEAFF.

The V gene is TRBV15, the J gene TRBJ1-2; D is uncertain. This CDR3 is 14 amino acids long. Germline CDR1 reads LNHNV; CDR2 reads YYDKDF (reference sequence). V lost 0 bases, J lost 2 bases, and 7 bases lay in between. CDR3 bases: TGTGCCACCAGCAGAGAGGAGCCGAACTATGGCTACACCTTC. Amino acids: CATSREEPNYGYTF.

J is TRBJ1-1 and V is TRBV28; D gene ambiguous. The CDR3 sequence is 13 residues long. Trimming removed 2 bases from V and 2 bases from J, with 6 bases in between. The V gene's germline CDR1 is MDHEN and CDR2 SYDVKM. CDR3 sequence: CASSLGTNTEAFF. CDR3 DNA: TGTGCCAGCAGTTTAGGCACCAACACTGAAGCTTTCTTT.

This rearrangement joins TRBV7-9 to TRBJ1-2; a possible D gene is TRBD1 (6 bases). The germline CDR1 and CDR2 sequences are SEHNR and FQNEAQ (reference sequence). This CDR3 is built from 15 residues. Trimming stripped 1 base from V and 6 bases from J, with 15 bases between. The chain's CDR3 is CASSLGSGGDNGYTF. As DNA, the CDR3 is TGTGCCAGCAGCTTAGGTTCTGGTGGGGACAATGGCTACACCTTC. Full variable domain (outside the CDR3, taken from reference TRBV7-9 and TRBJ1-2): DTGVSQNPRHKITKRGQNVTFRCDPISEHNRLYWYRQTLGQGPEFLTYFQNEAQLEKSRLLSDRFSAERPKGSFSTLEIQRTEQGDSAMYLCASSLGSGGDNGYTFGSGTRLTVV.

V gene TRBV29-1 combines with J gene TRBJ1-2, with D unresolved. V lost 0 bases and J lost 5, with 13 bases in between. CDR3 length: 14 residues. Germline CDR1 and CDR2: SQVTM and ANQGSEA. CDR3 protein: CSVEDPTRSYGYTF. The DNA of the CDR3 is TGCAGCGTTGAAGATCCGACTCGCTCTTATGGCTACACCTTC.

The chain recombines TRBV28 with TRBJ2-5, with 9 bases identical to TRBD2. The germline gives CDR1 MDHEN, CDR2 SYDVKM. The CDR3 runs 15 residues. Unmatched junction bases numbered 5, after V lost 2 bases and J lost 4 bases. This chain's CDR3 is CASSLIYSGRETQYF. CDR3 bases: TGTGCCAGCAGTTTAATTTATAGCGGGAGAGAGACCCAGTACTTC.

The J gene is TRBJ1-4, the V gene TRBV7-9; 7 bases map to TRBD1. Germline CDR1 is SEHNR and CDR2 is FQNEAQ (reference sequence). This CDR3 region has 14 residues. V shed 1 base, J shed 7 bases, and the junction held 3 bases outside the gene matches. The CDR3, as DNA: TGTGCCAGCAGCTTAGGACAGGGTTTTGAAAAACTGTTTTTT. This encodes CASSLGQGFEKLFF.

The chain combines TRBV6-1 with TRBJ1-5; maybe TRBD1 (6 bases). The CDR3 loop spans 13 amino acids. V was clipped by 4 bases and J by 6 bases, with 10 bases between them. Germline-derived CDR1 and CDR2 are MNHNS and SASEGT. The CDR3 loop is CASSVDRFQPQHF. The CDR3 coding sequence is TGTGCCAGCAGTGTTGACAGGTTTCAGCCCCAGCATTTT.

The CDR3 protein is CASSQVRGSGNTIYF. The CDR3 DNA reads as TGCGCCAGCAGCCAAGTACGCGGCTCTGGAAACACCATATATTTT. This chain uses TRBV4-1 with TRBJ1-3; no clear D. V gave up 1 base and J gave up 0 bases, with 7 bases separating them. CDR3 length: 15 amino acids. The germline gives CDR1 MGHRA, CDR2 YSYEKL.

The chain recombines TRBV6-1 with TRBJ1-2; tentative D call: TRBD1 (5 bases). V was pared by 3 bases and J by 8 bases, with 10 bases between. Germline CDR1 is MNHNS and CDR2 is SASEGT. The CDR3 runs 12 residues. The DNA for the CDR3 is TGTGCCAGCAGTGATGGGGCGGGGGGCTACACCTTC. Translating gives CASSDGAGGYTF.